These T cell receptor beta chains were read from a single sample in a study of technical replicates of blood from several donors. Repertoires were generated with immunoSEQ multiplex PCR, while TCRdb's copy carries only in-frame clones and drops some. The sample has some 77,000 clones; approximately 86% are singletons. The sequencing sample was made of PBMCs. Receptors were obtained from a human donor in good health. Some clones in this sample may be carry-over from other donors' samples. Both conserved end residues are part of each CDR3. A D gene is named only where the DNA matches it firmly. Where a row states a size, it is once, few, many or the class of an expanded clone; other rows omit it.

V	size	D	J	DNA	CDR3
TRBV7-2	.	.	TRBJ1-2	TGTGCCAGCAGCTCAACGGGACAATGGGGCTACACCTTC	CASSSTGQWGYTF
TRBV14	.	.	TRBJ1-6	TGTGCCAGCAGCCTATATAATTCACCCCTCCACTTT	CASSLYNSPLHF
TRBV11-1	.	TRBD1	TRBJ2-7	TGTGCCAGCAGCTCGGTTGCCGGGACAGTGCTTGTGGAGCAGTACTTC	CASSSVAGTVLVEQYF
TRBV4-1	.	.	TRBJ2-3	TGCGCCAGCAGCCAAGTGTCAACTAGGGTAACAGATACGCAGTATTTT	CASSQVSTRVTDTQYF
TRBV6-5	.	TRBD1	TRBJ2-3	TGTGCCAGCAGCCAGGGGGTAACAGATACGCAGTATTTT	CASSQGVTDTQYF
TRBV12-1	few	.	TRBJ1-5	TGTGCCAGCAGCTTTTGTTTGAGGACAGGGGTGGTTCAGCCCCAGCATTTT	CASSFCLRTGVVQPQHF
TRBV4-2	.	.	TRBJ2-1	TGTGCCAGCAGCCAAGATACCGGCGGCAATGAGCAGTTCTTC	CASSQDTGGNEQFF
TRBV20-1	.	.	TRBJ2-3	TGCAGTGCTGAGGGAGGTACGCAGTATTTT	CSAEGGTQYF
TRBV10-3	.	.	TRBJ2-7	TGTGCCATCAGTGTAGCTGCGGGGATCTACGAGCAGTACTTC	CAISVAAGIYEQYF
TRBV5-1	.	TRBD2	TRBJ2-5	TGCGCCAGCAGCTTTGGGCTAGCGGGTATTCAAGAGACCCAGTACTTC	CASSFGLAGIQETQYF
TRBV2	.	TRBD1	TRBJ2-7	TGTGCCAGCAACCGACAGGGGGCGAGTTACGAGCAGTACTTC	CASNRQGASYEQYF
TRBV20-1	.	.	TRBJ1-2	TGCAGTGCTGTACAGGGCGGTGGCTACACCTTC	CSAVQGGGYTF
TRBV18	.	.	TRBJ1-6	TGTGCCAGCTCAACGGACAGAATCCCTAATTCACCCCTCCACTTT	CASSTDRIPNSPLHF
TRBV7-3	once	.	TRBJ2-5	TGTGCCAGCAGCTTAGGGACTGGCGAGACCCAGTACTTC	CASSLGTGETQYF
TRBV7-9	.	.	TRBJ2-1	TGTGCCAGCAGCCAGTTTAATGAGCAGTTCTTC	CASSQFNEQFF
TRBV6-5	few	TRBD1	TRBJ1-5	TGTGCCAGCAGGATGACAGGGGACCAGCCCCAGCATTTT	CASRMTGDQPQHF
TRBV5-4	.	.	TRBJ1-5	TGTGCCAGCAGCTTGGTGTGGACAACCAGCAATCAGCCCCAGCATTTT	CASSLVWTTSNQPQHF
TRBV28	.	.	TRBJ2-3	TGTGCCAGCAGTCAGACTAACCCTAATACGCAGTATTTT	CASSQTNPNTQYF
TRBV29-1	.	.	TRBJ1-2	TGCAGCGTTGGGCCCGAGGGTGTTCAAGGCTACACCTTC	CSVGPEGVQGYTF